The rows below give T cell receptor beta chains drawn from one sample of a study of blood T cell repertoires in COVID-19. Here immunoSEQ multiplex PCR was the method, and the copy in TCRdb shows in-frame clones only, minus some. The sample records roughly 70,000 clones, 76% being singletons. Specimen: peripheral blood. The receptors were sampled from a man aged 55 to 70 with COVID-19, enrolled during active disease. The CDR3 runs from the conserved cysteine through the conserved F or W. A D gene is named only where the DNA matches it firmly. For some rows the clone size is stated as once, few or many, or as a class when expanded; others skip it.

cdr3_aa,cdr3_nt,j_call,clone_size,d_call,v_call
CSSSTNEKLFF,TGCAGTTCCTCAACTAATGAAAAACTGTTTTTT,TRBJ1-4,.,.,TRBV20-1
CAISARSTGTYEQYF,TGTGCCATCAGTGCGCGATCGACAGGTACCTACGAGCAGTACTTC,TRBJ2-7,.,.,TRBV10-3
CASSFGTANTEAFF,TGTGCCAGCAGCTTTGGGACAGCGAACACTGAAGCTTTCTTT,TRBJ1-1,once,TRBD1,TRBV5-6
CAWSVLTGGSYTF,TGTGCCTGGAGTGTACTGACAGGGGGAAGCTACACCTTC,TRBJ1-2,.,TRBD1,TRBV30
CASSLAGGSADTQYF,TGTGCCAGCAGCTTAGCGGGGGGGTCGGCAGATACGCAGTATTTT,TRBJ2-3,.,TRBD2,TRBV7-9
CAWRDRDDQPQHF,TGTGCCTGGCGGGACAGGGATGATCAGCCCCAGCATTTT,TRBJ1-5,.,TRBD1,TRBV30
CSVAGPNEQFF,TGCAGCGTGGCGGGGCCGAATGAGCAGTTCTTC,TRBJ2-1,.,.,TRBV29-1
CASSPGTGLLEQYF,TGTGCCAGCAGCCCCGGGACAGGGCTGCTCGAGCAGTACTTC,TRBJ2-7,few,TRBD1,TRBV6-5
CASRADRAGANVLTF,TGTGCCAGCAGAGCGGACAGGGCTGGGGCCAACGTCCTGACTTTC,TRBJ2-6,.,TRBD1,TRBV28
CASSFARRGGNEQFF,TGCGCCAGCAGCTTCGCGAGGCGGGGTGGCAATGAGCAGTTCTTC,TRBJ2-1,.,.,TRBV5-1
CASSGPDSMNTEAFF,TGTGCCAGCAGTGGACCGGACAGTATGAACACTGAAGCTTTCTTT,TRBJ1-1,once,.,TRBV28
CASSSRGRVAFF,TGTGCCAGCAGTTCAAGGGGGCGGGTGGCTTTCTTT,TRBJ1-1,.,TRBD1,TRBV6-5
CASSKASQGHTGELFF,TGTGCCAGCAGCAAAGCTTCACAGGGCCACACCGGGGAGCTGTTTTTT,TRBJ2-2,.,.,TRBV21-1
CASSGGPMNTEAFF,TGTGCCAGTTCCGGTGGGCCTATGAACACTGAAGCTTTCTTT,TRBJ1-1,.,.,TRBV19
CASSITQYSNQPQHF,TGTGCCAGTAGTATAACACAGTATAGCAATCAGCCCCAGCATTTT,TRBJ1-5,many,.,TRBV19
CASSESPGGFDEQYF,TGCGCCAGCAGTGAGTCACCAGGGGGGTTTGACGAGCAGTACTTC,TRBJ2-7,.,.,TRBV10-2
CASSKKGCGQPQHF,TGTGCCAGCAGCAAAAAAGGTTGCGGTCAGCCCCAGCATTTT,TRBJ1-5,.,.,TRBV21-1
CSVEQGGEQYF,TGCAGCGTTGAACAGGGGGGCGAGCAGTACTTC,TRBJ2-7,.,.,TRBV29-1
CAALRGNTEAFF,TGCGCCGCCCTCCGGGGGAACACTGAAGCTTTCTTT,TRBJ1-1,.,.,TRBV10-2
CASSTGQGVFQPQHF,TGTGCCAGCAGCACGGGACAGGGAGTATTTCAGCCCCAGCATTTT,TRBJ1-5,.,TRBD1,TRBV5-5